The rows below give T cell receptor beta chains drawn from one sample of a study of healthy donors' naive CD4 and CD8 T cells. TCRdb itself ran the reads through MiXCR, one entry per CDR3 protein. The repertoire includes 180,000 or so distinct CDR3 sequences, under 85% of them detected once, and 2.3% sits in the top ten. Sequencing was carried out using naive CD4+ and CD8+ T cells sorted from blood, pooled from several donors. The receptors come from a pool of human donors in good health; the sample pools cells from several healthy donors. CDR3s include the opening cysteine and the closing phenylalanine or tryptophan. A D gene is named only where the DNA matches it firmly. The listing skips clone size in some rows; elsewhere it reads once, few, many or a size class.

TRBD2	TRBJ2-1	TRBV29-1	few	TGCAACAAGACGGGGGGGACCAGCCGCAAACCTAAAACCTACAATGAGCAGTTCTTC	CNKTGGTSRKPKTYNEQFF
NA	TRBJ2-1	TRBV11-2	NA	TGTGCCAGCAGCTTTACAAGGGGCGTTGAGCAGTTCTTC	CASSFTRGVEQFF
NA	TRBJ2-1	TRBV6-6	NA	TGTGCCAGCAGTTACATGGGTTGGGAGCAGTTCTTC	CASSYMGWEQFF
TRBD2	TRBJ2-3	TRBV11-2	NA	TGTGCCAGCAGGAATCCCCAAGCGGGGGGCACAGATACGCAGTATTTT	CASRNPQAGGTDTQYF
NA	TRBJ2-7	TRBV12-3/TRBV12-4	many	TGTGCCAGCAGTACAGGTTCCTACGAGCAGTACTTC	CASSTGSYEQYF
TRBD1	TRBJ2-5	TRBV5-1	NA	TGCGCCAGCAGCTGGGGGACAGCCTCCTTGGGGGAGACCCAGTACTTC	CASSWGTASLGETQYF
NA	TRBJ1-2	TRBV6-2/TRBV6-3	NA	TGTGCCAGCAGTTACTACGGGGCCGAGACGGTGGACTTTGGTAGCTATGGCTACACCTTC	CASSYYGAETVDFGSYGYTF
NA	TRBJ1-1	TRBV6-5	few	TGTGCCAGCAGTTACTCGGGACTCGCGGGGAACACTGAAGCTTTCTTT	CASSYSGLAGNTEAFF
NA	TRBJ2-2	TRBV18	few	TGTGCCAGCTCATCGGGACCGGCCGGGGAGCTGTTTTTT	CASSSGPAGELFF
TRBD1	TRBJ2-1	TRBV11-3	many	TGTGCCAGCAGCTCCCGGGACAGGGGATCCTACAATGAGCAGTTCTTC	CASSSRDRGSYNEQFF
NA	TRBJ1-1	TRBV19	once	TGTGCCAGTAGTATAGTAGGGGGACACCCTGAAGCTTTCTTT	CASSIVGGHPEAFF
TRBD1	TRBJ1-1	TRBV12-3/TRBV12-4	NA	TGTGCCAGCAGTTTTGTCCAAGGACAGGGGGCAAGAGGGACTGAAGCTTTCTTT	CASSFVQGQGARGTEAFF
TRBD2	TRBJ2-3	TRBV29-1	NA	TGCAGCGCGGGACTAGCGGATTTGGCACCGTCAGATACGCAGTATTTT	CSAGLADLAPSDTQYF
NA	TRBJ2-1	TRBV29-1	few	TGCAGCGTTGTGGACCGCGGGACTGAGCAGTTCTTC	CSVVDRGTEQFF
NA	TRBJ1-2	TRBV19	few	TGTGCCAGTAGTATCGGGAGGAATGGCTACACCTTC	CASSIGRNGYTF
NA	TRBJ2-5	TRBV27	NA	TGTGCCAGCAGTCTCAAAAGGGGTCAAGAGACCCAGTACTTC	CASSLKRGQETQYF
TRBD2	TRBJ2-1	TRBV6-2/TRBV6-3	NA	TGTGCCAGCAGGACTAGCAGTGAGCAGTTCTTC	CASRTSSEQFF
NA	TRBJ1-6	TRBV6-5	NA	TGTGCCAGCAGTTACACTTGGGGTTCACCCCTCCACTTT	CASSYTWGSPLHF
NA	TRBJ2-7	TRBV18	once	TGTGCCAGCTCACCACCGGACAATGAATACGAGCAGTACTTC	CASSPPDNEYEQYF
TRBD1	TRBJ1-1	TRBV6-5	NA	TGTGCCAGCAGCCGTGGGACAGCAAACACTGAAGCTTTCTTT	CASSRGTANTEAFF
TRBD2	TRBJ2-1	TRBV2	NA	TGTGCCAGCAAGATTGAAAGCGGGAGCTCCTACAATGAGCAGTTCTTC	CASKIESGSSYNEQFF
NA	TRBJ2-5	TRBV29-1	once	TGCAGCGTTGAACCGCGGCCGGGGGCACAAGAGACCCAGTACTTC	CSVEPRPGAQETQYF
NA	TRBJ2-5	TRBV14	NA	TGTGCCAGCAGCCAAAGCTACCCGATAGAAGAGACCCAGTACTTC	CASSQSYPIEETQYF
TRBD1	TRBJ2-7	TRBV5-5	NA	TGTGCCAGCAGCTTGGCGGGGACAGGGCCCTCCTACGAGCAGTACTTC	CASSLAGTGPSYEQYF
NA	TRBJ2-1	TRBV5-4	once	TGTGCCAGCAGGACTACAGGGATATCAAAGAATGAGCAGTTCTTC	CASRTTGISKNEQFF
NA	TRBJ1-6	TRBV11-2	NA	TGTGCCAGCAGCTTACGTTCCGAGACAGCCAATTCACCCCTCCACTTT	CASSLRSETANSPLHF
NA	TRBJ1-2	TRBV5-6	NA	TGTGCCAGCACTTTGAACGGGCTTACCGTTAGCTATGGCTACACCTTC	CASTLNGLTVSYGYTF
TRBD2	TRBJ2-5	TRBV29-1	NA	TGCAGCGTGGGTCCGGGACTAGCCGCGGAGACCCAGTACTTC	CSVGPGLAAETQYF
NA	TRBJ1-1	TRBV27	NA	TGTGCCAGCAGTCTGTTAGTAGACACTGAAGCTTTCTTT	CASSLLVDTEAFF
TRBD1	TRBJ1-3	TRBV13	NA	TGTGCCAGCAGCTTAGGCCAAGGGACAGCCCTAGGCACCATATATTTT	CASSLGQGTALGTIYF